This entry lists 9 T cell receptor beta chains sequenced from one sample in a study of prognosis after radiotherapy for stage I lung cancer. TCR beta CDR3 was amplified from genomic DNA by two-round multiplex PCR. Individual primers that were specific to each TRBV and TRBJ gene served in first-round PCR. Each CDR3 protein is one row after TCRdb ran MiXCR on the multiplex PCR reads. Here the sample spans about 30,000 distinct CDR3 sequences, over 45% being singletons. Sequenced here: PBMCs, sampled before or after stereotactic body radiation therapy (not recorded which). Every receptor here comes from a donor aged 50 or older with non-small cell lung cancer.

This clonotype was picked up many times. J is TRBJ1-3 and V is TRBV5-1; D is unresolved. There are 14 residues in the CDR3. Germline V lookup: CDR1 SGHRS, CDR2 YFSETQ. Trimming removed 4 bases from V and 4 bases from J, with 12 bases in between. The CDR3: CASSLSQLGNTIYF. DNA for the CDR3: TGCGCCAGCAGCCTAAGTCAATTGGGAAACACCATATATTTT.

In its sample, this clonotype was seen many times. The chain joins TRBV19 to TRBJ1-2, with 11 bases that match TRBD1. CDR1 is LNHDA and CDR2 is SQIVND in the germline V gene (reference sequence). The CDR3 has 17 amino acids. Trimming at V came to 6 bases and at J to 1 base, leaving 10 bases not matched to a gene. CDR3 in amino acids: CASRPIEGTGGNYGYTF. In DNA form, the CDR3 reads TGTGCCAGTAGACCCATCGAAGGGACAGGGGGTAACTATGGCTACACCTTC.

At least ten counts were recorded for this clonotype. CDR3 in DNA: TGCAGTGCGGGGAGCGGGAGTGAGCAGTTCTTC. It translates to CSAGSGSEQFF. The gene calls are TRBV20-1 and TRBJ2-1; 8 bases map to TRBD2. Germline values: CDR1 DFQATT, CDR2 SNEGSKA (reference sequence). The CDR3 spans 11 residues. With 6 bases clipped from V and 9 bases from J, the junction kept 4 bases outside the gene matches.

This clonotype has a count of ten or more. The rearrangement links TRBV2 to TRBJ1-3; no definite D call. Germline lookup yields CDR1 SNHLY and CDR2 FYNNEI. The CDR3 runs to 15 residues. V lost 6 bases and J 0 bases, leaving 12 bases between the germline ends. In DNA, the CDR3 is TGTGCCAGCAGGAATTTCGCGGTCTCTGGAAACACCATATATTTT. This sequence encodes CASRNFAVSGNTIYF.

Of note for this clonotype: A far larger clone lies a single base away; this is likely a read error. CDR3 sequence (DNA): TGTGCCAGCAGAAGACAGGGGGGAATGGAATCACCCCTCCAATTT. This encodes CASRRQGGMESPLQF. The V gene is TRBV24-1, the J gene TRBJ1-6, with TRBD1 matching over 9 bases. Germline lookup yields CDR1 KGHDR and CDR2 SFDVKD. CDR3 length equals 15 residues.

This clonotype was seen repeatedly, ten times or more. The chain is built from TRBV4-2 and TRBJ2-7, with TRBD2 as a possible D gene (6 bases). CDR3 size: 16 residues. V was pared by 8 bases and J by 2 bases, with 22 bases between. Germline loops: CDR1 LGHNA, CDR2 YNFKEQ. Written as DNA, the CDR3 is TGTGCCAGCCGCAGAGACCCCGGGACTCAAACCTACGAGCAGTACTTC. Amino acid sequence: CASRRDPGTQTYEQYF.

This clonotype was counted ten times or more. This chain links TRBV20-1 with TRBJ2-3; TRBD2 might be the D (6 bases). V lost 0 bases to trimming and J lost 0 bases, with 19 bases between them. CDR3 length: 18 residues. Per germline, CDR1 DFQATT and CDR2 SNEGSKA (reference sequence). CDR3 region: CSAREVERAGHSTDTQYF. As DNA, the CDR3 is TGCAGTGCTAGAGAGGTCGAGCGGGCGGGCCACAGCACAGATACGCAGTATTTT.

To note about this clonotype: A single base separates this from a much larger clone, so it may be a read error. The V and J genes are TRBV6-9 and TRBJ2-7; perhaps TRBD2 as D (6 bases). The CDR3 contains 14 residues. Per germline, CDR1 MNHGY and CDR2 SVAAGI. The CDR3 bases are TGTGCCATCAGTTACAACCGGGGGACGGTCGAGCAGTACTTC. Translated: CAISYNRGTVEQYF.

This clonotype was counted many times. This chain uses TRBV10-3 with TRBJ2-1, with 8 bases identical to TRBD2. The V and J ends lost 8 bases and 8 bases, in that order; junction bases with no gene match: 8. In germline, CDR1 is ENHRY, CDR2 SYGVKD. The CDR3 runs 13 residues. The CDR3 coding sequence is TGTGCCATCTCTAGCGGGCCCCGGGATGAGCAGTTCTTC. It yields the protein CAISSGPRDEQFF.